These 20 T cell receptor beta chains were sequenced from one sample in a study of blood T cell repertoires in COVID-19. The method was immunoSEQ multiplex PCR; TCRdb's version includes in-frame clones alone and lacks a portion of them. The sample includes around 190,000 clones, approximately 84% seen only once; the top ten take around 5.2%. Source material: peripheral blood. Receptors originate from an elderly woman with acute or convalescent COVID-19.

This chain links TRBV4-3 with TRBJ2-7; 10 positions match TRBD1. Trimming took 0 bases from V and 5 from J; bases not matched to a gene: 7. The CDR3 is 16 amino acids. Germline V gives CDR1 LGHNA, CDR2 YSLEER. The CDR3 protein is CASSQELRDRGHEQYF. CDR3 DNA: TGCGCCAGCAGCCAAGAGCTCCGGGACAGGGGTCACGAGCAGTACTTC.

CDR3 nucleotides: TGTGCCTGGAGTTTAATGAACACTGAAGCTTTCTTT. Its translation: CAWSLMNTEAFF. The chain combines TRBV30 with TRBJ1-1; D not certain. CDR3 size: 12 residues. The V and J ends lost 2 bases and 0 bases respectively, with 4 bases between them. The germline gives CDR1 GTSNPN, CDR2 SVGIG (reference sequence).

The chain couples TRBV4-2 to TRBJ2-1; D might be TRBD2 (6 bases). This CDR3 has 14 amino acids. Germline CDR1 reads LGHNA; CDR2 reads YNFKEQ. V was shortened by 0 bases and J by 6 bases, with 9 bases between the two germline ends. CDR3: CASSQDRGFNEQFF. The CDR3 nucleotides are TGTGCCAGCAGCCAAGATCGGGGGTTCAATGAGCAGTTCTTC.

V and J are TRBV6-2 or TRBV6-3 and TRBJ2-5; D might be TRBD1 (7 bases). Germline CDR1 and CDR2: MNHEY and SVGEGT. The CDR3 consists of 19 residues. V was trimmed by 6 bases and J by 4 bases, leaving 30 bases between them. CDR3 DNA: TGTGCCAGCAGCCTGATTGGGGGGCTGACAGGGAAAGGGCGAGAGACCCAGTACTTC. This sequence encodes CASSLIGGLTGKGRETQYF.

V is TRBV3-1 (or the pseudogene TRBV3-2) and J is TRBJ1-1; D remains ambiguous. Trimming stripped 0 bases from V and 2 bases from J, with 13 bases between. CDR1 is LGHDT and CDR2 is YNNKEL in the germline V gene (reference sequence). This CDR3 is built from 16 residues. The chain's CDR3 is CASSQDRGILNTEAFF. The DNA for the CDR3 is TGTGCCAGCAGCCAAGATAGAGGGATTCTTAACACTGAAGCTTTCTTT.

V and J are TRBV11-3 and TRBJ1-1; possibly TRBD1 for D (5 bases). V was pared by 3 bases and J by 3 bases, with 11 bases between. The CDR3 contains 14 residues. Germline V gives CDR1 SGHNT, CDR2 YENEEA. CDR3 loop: CASSLQGTDTEAFF. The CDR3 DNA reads TGTGCCAGCAGCTTGCAGGGTACGGACACTGAAGCTTTCTTT.

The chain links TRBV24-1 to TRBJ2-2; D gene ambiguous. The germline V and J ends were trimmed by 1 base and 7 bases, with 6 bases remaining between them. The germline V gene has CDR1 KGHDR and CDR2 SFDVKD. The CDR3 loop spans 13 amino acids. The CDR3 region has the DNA TGTGCCACCAGTGATTTCACAGTCGGGGAGCTGTTTTTT. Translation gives CATSDFTVGELFF.

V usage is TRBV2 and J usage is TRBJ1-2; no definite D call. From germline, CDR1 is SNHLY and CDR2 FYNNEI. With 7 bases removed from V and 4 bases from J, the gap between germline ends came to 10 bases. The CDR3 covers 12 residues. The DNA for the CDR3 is TGTGCCAGCAAAGAACAGAGCTATGGCTACACCTTC. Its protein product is CASKEQSYGYTF.

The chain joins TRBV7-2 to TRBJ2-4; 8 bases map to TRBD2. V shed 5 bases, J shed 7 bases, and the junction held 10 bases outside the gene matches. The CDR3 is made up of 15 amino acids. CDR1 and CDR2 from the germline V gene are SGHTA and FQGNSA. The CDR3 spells CASSGSSGITNIQYF. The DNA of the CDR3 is TGTGCCAGCAGCGGAAGTAGCGGGATTACGAACATTCAGTACTTC.

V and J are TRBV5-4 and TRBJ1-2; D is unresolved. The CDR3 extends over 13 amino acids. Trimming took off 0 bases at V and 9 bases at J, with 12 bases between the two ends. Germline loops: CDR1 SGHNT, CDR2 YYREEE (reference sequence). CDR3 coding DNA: TGTGCCAGCAGCTTGGATCAGACGGGTCGCTACACCTTC. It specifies CASSLDQTGRYTF.

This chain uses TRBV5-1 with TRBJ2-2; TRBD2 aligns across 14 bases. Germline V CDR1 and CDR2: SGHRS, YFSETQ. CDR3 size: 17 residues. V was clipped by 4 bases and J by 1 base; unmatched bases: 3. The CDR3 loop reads CASSPGLAGVNTGELFF. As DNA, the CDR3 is TGCGCCAGCAGCCCGGGACTAGCGGGAGTGAACACCGGGGAGCTGTTTTTT.

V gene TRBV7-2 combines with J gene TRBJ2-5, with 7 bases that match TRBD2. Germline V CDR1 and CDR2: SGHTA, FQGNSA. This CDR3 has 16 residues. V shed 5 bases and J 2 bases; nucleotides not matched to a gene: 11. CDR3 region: CASSLRVSGGQETQYF. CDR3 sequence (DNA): TGTGCCAGCAGCCTGCGGGTCTCCGGGGGGCAAGAGACCCAGTACTTC.

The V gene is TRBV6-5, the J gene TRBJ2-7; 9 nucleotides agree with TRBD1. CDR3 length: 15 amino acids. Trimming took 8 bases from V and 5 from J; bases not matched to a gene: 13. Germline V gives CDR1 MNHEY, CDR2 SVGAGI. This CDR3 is CASLPGTGWQNEQYF. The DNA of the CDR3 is TGTGCCAGCCTACCCGGGACAGGGTGGCAAAACGAGCAGTACTTC.

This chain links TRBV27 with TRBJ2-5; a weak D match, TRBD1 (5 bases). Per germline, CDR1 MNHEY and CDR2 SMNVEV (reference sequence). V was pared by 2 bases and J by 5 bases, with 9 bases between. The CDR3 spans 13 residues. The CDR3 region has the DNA TGTGCCAGCAGTTTAATCAGGGCTGAGACCCAGTACTTC. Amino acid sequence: CASSLIRAETQYF.

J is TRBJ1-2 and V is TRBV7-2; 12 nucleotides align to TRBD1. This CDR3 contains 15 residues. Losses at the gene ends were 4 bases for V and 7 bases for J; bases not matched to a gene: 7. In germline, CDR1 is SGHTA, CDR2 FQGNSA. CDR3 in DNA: TGTGCCAGCAGCTCCGGGACAGGGGGCATGGCTGGCTACACCTTC. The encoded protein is CASSSGTGGMAGYTF.

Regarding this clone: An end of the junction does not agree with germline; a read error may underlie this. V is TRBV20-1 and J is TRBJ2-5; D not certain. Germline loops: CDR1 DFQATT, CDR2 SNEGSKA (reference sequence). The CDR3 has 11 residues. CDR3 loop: CSPRLEGTQYF. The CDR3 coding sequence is TGCAGTCCTAGGCTAGAAGGGACCCAGTACTTC.

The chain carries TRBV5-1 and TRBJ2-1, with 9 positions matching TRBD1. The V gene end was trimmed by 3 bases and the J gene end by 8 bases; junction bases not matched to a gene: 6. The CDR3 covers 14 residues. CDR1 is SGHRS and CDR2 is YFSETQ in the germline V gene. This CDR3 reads CASSSPDRGDEQFF. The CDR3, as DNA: TGCGCCAGCAGCTCCCCGGACAGGGGCGATGAGCAGTTCTTC.

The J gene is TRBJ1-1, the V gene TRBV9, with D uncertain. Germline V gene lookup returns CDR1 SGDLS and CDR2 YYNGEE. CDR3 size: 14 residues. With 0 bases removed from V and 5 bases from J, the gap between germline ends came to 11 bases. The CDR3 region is CASSVDAGYTEAFF. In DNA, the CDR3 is TGTGCCAGCAGCGTAGACGCCGGGTATACTGAAGCTTTCTTT.

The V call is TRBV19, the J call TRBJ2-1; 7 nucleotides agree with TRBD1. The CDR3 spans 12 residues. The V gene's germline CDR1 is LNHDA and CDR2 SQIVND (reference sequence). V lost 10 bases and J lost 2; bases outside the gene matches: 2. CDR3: CATQGAYNEQFF. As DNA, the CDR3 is TGTGCCACCCAGGGGGCCTACAATGAGCAGTTCTTC.

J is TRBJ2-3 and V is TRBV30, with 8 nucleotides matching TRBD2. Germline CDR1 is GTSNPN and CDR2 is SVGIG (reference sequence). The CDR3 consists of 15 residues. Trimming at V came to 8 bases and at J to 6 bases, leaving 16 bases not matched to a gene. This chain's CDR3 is CARSGGRQQVDTQYF. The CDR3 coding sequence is TGTGCCCGAAGTGGCGGGAGGCAGCAGGTCGATACGCAGTATTTT. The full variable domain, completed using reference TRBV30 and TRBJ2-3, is SQTIHQWPATLVQPVGSPLSLECTVEGTSNPNLYWYRQAAGRGLQLLFYSVGIGQISSEVPQNLSASRPQDRQFILSSKKLLLSDSGFYLCARSGGRQQVDTQYFGPGTRLTVL.